This T cell receptor (beta chain) was recovered during a study of T cell responses to AZD1222 COVID-19 vaccine. Method: immunoSEQ multiplex PCR; TCRdb's copy keeps in-frame clones and lacks some. The repertoire holds around 170,000 clones, approximately 91% seen once, with over 0.75% in the top ten. The trim removed 5 bases at V and 10 bases at J, leaving 13 bases unmatched. The germline CDR1 and CDR2 sequences are KGHSH and LQKENI. CDR3 size: 15 residues. Whole-study findings and limits: It was only 6 or 7 AZD1222 recipients who were seropositive at baseline.

Turning to this clone: The antigen is undetermined.

The TCR comes from an adult in good health. The chain combines TRBV18 with TRBJ2-1; 8 nucleotides agree with TRBD1. The material was peripheral blood, obtained on day 0 of AZD1222 vaccination. This CDR3 reads CASSTLPGQGEEQFF. Here the CDR3 DNA reads TGTGCCAGCTCAACTCTCCCCGGACAGGGCGAGGAGCAGTTCTTC. Drawing the rest from reference TRBV18 and TRBJ2-1, the complete variable domain is NAGVMQNPRHLVRRRGQEARLRCSPMKGHSHVYWYRQLPEEGLKFMVYLQKENIIDESGMPKERFSAEFPKEGPSILRIQQVVRGDSAAYFCASSTLPGQGEEQFFGPGTRLTVL.